This T cell receptor beta chain comes out of a study of blood T cell repertoires in COVID-19. As for the study in general: COVID-19 samples collected from the United States, Italy and Spain covered acute and convalescent phases. Sources were T cells, B-cell-depleted T cells, or PBMCs; the material itself was cDNA or gDNA.

The ends were cut back, 9 bases at V and 3 bases at J, with 5 bases in the middle. The CDR3 runs 11 residues. Generated by immunoSEQ multiplex PCR, the TCRdb table keeps only in-frame clones and is missing some. In the table there are about 38,000 clones, around 90% of which are singletons. The chain carries TRBV12-3 or TRBV12-4 and TRBJ2-2; no firm D call. The material sequenced was peripheral blood. This TCR derives from a man in his fifties or sixties with active or convalescent COVID-19. The chain's CDR3 is CASLYTGELFF. Written as DNA, the CDR3 is TGTGCCAGTTTATACACCGGGGAGCTGTTTTTT.